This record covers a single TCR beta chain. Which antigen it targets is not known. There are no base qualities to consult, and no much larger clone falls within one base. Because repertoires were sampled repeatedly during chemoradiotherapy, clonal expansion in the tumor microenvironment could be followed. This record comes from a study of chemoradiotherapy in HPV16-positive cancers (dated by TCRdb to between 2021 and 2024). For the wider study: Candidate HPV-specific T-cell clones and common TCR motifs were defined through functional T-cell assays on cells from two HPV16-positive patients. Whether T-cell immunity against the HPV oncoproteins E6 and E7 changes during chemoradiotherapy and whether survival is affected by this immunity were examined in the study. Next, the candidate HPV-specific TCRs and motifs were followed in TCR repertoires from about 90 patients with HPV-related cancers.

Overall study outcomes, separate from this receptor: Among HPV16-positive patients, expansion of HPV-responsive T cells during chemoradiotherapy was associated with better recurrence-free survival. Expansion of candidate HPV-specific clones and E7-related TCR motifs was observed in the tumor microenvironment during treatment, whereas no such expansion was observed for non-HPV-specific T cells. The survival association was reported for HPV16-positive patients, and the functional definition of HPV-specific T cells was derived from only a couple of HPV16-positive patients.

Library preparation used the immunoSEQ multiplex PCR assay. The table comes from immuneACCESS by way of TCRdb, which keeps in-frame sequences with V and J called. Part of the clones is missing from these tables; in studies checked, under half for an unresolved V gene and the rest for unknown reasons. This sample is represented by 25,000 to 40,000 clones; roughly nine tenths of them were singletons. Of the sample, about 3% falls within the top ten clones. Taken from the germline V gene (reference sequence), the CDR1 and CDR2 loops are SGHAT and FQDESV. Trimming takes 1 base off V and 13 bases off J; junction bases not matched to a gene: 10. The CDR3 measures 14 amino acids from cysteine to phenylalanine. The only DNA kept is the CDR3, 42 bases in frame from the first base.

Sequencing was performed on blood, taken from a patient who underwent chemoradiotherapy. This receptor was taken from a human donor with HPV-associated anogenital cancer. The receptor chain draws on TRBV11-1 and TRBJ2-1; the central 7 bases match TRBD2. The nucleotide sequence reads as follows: TGTGCCAGCAGCTTAGTTGCGGGAGTGAGGGAACAGTTCTTC. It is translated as CASSLVAGVREQFF.